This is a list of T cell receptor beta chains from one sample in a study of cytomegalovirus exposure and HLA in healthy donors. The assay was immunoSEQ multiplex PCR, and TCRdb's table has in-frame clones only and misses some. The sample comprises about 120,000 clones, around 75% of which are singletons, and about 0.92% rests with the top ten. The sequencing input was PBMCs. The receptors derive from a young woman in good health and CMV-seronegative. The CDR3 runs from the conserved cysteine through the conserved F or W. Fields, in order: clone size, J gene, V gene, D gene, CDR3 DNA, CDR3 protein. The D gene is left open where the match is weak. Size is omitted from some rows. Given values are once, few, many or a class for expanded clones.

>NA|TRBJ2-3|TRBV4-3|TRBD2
TGCGCCAGCAGCCAAGATGGAATCGGCGGGGGTAACACAGATACGCAGTATTTT
CASSQDGIGGGNTDTQYF
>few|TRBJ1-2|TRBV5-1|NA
TGCGCCAGCACCCCCGGGGGGGGCACTGACTACACCTTC
CASTPGGGTDYTF
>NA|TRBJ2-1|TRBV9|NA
TGTGCCAGCAGCGTAGAGGAGACGCCGAACGCCTACAATGAGCAGTTCTTC
CASSVEETPNAYNEQFF
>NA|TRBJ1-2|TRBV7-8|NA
TGTGCCAGCAGCTCCACCGGACAGCTCCTCTATGGCTACACCTTC
CASSSTGQLLYGYTF
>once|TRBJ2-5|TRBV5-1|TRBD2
TGCGCCAGCTCCCGACTAGCGGTATCCCAAGAGACCCAGTACTTC
CASSRLAVSQETQYF
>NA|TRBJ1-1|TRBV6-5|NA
TGTGCCAGCAGAAACGAGAAGGAGGCTTTCTTT
CASRNEKEAFF
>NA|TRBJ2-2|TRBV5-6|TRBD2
TGTGCCAGCAGCCATCGTCTCCTAGCGGGGGAAACCACCGGGGAGCTGTTTTTT
CASSHRLLAGETTGELFF
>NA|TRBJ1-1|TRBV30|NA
TGTGCCTGGAGTACAACCCAAGGGGTGACTGAAGCTTTCTTT
CAWSTTQGVTEAFF
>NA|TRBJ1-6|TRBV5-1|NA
TGCGCCAGCAGCCGTTCGGCGACAGAAGATTCACCCCTCCACTTT
CASSRSATEDSPLHF
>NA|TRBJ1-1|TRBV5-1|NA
TGCGCCAGCAGCCCAGGGGTCCTGAACACTGAAGCTTTCTTT
CASSPGVLNTEAFF
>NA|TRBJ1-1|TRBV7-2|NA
TGTGCCAGCAGTTTAACCGGGACACCCGCTTCGGGCACTGAAGCTTTCTTT
CASSLTGTPASGTEAFF
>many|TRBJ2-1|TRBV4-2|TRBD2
TGTGCCAGCAGCCAAGATCCTAGCGGAGCCTACAATGAGCAGTTCTTC
CASSQDPSGAYNEQFF